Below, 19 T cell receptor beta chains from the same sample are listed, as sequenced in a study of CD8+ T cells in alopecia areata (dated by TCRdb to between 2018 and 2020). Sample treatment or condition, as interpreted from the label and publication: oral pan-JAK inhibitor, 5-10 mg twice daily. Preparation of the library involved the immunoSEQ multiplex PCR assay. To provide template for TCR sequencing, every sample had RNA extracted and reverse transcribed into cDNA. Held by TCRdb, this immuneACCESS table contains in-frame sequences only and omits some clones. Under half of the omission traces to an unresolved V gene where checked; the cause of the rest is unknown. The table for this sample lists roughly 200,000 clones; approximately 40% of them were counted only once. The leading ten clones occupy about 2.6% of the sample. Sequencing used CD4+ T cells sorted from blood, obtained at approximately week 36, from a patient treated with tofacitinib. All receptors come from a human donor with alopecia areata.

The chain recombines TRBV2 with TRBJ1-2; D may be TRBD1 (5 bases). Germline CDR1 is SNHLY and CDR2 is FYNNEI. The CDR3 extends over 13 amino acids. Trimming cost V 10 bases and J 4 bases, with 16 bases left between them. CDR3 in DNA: TGTGCCACCAGCACAGGTTCTCGCTATGGCTACACCTTC. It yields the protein CATSTGSRYGYTF.

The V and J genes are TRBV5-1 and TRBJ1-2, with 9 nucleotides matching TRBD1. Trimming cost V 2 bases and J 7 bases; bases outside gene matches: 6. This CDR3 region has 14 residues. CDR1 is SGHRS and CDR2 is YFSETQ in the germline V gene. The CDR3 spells CASSLPGQGSGYTF. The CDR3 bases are TGCGCCAGCAGCTTACCGGGACAGGGATCTGGCTACACCTTC.

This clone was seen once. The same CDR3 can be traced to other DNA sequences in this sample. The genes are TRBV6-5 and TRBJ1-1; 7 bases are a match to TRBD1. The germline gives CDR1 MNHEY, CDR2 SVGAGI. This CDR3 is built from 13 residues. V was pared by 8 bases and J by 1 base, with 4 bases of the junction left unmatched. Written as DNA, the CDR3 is TGTGCCAGCTCGTACAGGGGGAACACTGAAGCTTTCTTT. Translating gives CASSYRGNTEAFF.

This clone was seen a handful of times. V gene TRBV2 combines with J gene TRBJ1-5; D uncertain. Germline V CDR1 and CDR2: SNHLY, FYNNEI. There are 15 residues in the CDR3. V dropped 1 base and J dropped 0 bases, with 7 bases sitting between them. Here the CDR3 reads CASSEGVYSNQPQHF. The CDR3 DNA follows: TGTGCCAGCAGTGAAGGGGTTTATAGCAATCAGCCCCAGCATTTT. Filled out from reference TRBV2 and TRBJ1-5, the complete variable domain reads EPEVTQTPSHQVTQMGQEVILRCVPISNHLYFYWYRQILGQKVEFLVSFYNNEISEKSEIFDDQFSVERPDGSNFTLKIRSTKLEDSAMYFCASSEGVYSNQPQHFGDGTRLSIL.

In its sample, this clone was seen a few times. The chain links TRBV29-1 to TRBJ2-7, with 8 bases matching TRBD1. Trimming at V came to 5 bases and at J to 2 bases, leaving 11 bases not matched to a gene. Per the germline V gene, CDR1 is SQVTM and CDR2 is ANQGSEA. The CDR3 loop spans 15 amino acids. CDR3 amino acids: CSVRNPDRGTYEQYF. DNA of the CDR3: TGCAGCGTTCGCAACCCCGACAGGGGCACCTACGAGCAGTACTTC.

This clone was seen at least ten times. The chain's CDR3 is CASSLGWGGDSNQPQHF. The CDR3 nucleotides read TGTGCCAGCAGCTTAGGGTGGGGAGGGGATAGCAATCAGCCCCAGCATTTT. This rearrangement joins TRBV7-2 to TRBJ1-5; tentatively, D is TRBD1 (5 bases). This CDR3 has 17 residues. V was cut by 1 base and J by 0 bases, with 13 bases left in between. The germline V gene encodes CDR1 SGHTA and CDR2 FQGNSA.

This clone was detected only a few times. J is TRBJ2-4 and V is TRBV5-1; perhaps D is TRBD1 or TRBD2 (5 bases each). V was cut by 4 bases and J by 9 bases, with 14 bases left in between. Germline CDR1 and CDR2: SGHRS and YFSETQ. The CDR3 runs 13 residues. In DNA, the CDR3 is TGCGCCAGCAGCCCCCCGAGGGACGGCATTCAGTACTTC. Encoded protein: CASSPPRDGIQYF.

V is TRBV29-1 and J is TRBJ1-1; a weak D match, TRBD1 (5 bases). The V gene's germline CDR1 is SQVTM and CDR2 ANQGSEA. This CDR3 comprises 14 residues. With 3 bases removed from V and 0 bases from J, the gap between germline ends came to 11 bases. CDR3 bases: TGCAGCGTTGACAGGGCAGGGATGAACACTGAAGCTTTCTTT. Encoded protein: CSVDRAGMNTEAFF.

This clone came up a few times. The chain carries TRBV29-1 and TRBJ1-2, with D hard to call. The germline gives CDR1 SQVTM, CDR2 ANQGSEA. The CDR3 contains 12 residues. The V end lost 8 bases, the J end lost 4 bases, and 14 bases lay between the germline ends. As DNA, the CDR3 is TGCAGCATCGGTGACTTGGGCTATGGCTACACCTTC. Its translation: CSIGDLGYGYTF.

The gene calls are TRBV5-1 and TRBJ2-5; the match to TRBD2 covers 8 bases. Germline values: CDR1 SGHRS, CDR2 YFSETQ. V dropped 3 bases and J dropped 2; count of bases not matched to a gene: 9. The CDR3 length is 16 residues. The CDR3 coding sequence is TGCGCCAGCAGCTCATGGGGGACTAGTGAACAAGAGACCCAGTACTTC. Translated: CASSSWGTSEQETQYF.

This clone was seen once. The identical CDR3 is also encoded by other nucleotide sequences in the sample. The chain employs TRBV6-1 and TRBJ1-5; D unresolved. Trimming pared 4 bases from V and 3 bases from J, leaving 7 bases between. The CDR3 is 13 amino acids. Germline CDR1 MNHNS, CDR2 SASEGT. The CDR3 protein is CASSAGPNQPQHF. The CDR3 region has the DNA TGTGCCAGCAGTGCTGGGCCCAATCAGCCCCAGCATTTT.

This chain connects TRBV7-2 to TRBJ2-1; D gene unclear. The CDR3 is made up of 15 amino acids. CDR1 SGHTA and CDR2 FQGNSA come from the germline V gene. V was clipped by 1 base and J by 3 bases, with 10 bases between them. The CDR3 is CASSLEDTSYNEQFF. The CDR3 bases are TGTGCCAGCAGCTTAGAGGATACGAGCTACAATGAGCAGTTCTTC.

CDR3 coding DNA: TGTGCCAGCAGCCCCGCCTCGGAAGCTTTCTTT. It yields the protein CASSPASEAFF. V and J are TRBV7-2 and TRBJ1-1, with D unclear. Trimming stripped 5 bases from V and 8 bases from J, with 9 bases between. This CDR3 contains 11 residues. Per the germline V gene, CDR1 is SGHTA and CDR2 is FQGNSA.

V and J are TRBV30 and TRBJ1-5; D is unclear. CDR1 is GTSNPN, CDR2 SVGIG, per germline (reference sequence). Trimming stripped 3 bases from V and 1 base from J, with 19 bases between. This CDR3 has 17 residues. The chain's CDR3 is CAWSKSPVAASNQPQHF. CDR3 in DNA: TGTGCCTGGAGCAAAAGCCCAGTAGCTGCGAGCAATCAGCCCCAGCATTTT.

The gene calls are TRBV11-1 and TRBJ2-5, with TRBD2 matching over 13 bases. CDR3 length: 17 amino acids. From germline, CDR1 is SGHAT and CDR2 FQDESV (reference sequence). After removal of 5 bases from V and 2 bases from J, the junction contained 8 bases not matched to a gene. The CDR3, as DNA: TGTGCCAGCAGCAAGAGGGGACTAGCGGGACTACAAGAGACCCAGTACTTC. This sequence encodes CASSKRGLAGLQETQYF.

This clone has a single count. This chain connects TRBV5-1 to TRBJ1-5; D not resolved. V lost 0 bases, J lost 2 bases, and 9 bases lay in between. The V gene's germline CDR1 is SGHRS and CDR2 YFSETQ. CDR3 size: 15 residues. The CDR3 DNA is TGCGCCAGCAGCTTGGGGGTAGGCGGCAATCAGCCCCAGCATTTT. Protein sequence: CASSLGVGGNQPQHF.

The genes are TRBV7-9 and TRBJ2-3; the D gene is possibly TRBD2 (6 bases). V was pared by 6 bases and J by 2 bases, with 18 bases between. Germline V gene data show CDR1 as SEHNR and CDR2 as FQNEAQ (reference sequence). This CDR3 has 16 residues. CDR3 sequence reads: CASSPTLWEDTDTQYF. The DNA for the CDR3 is TGTGCCAGCAGTCCAACATTGTGGGAGGACACAGATACGCAGTATTTT.

The CDR3 spells CASTPSWTSGSQETQYF. CDR3 sequence (DNA): TGTGCCAGCACCCCTAGCTGGACTAGCGGGAGTCAAGAGACCCAGTACTTC. The chain is built from TRBV9 and TRBJ2-5, with 13 bases lining up with TRBD2. Germline-derived CDR1 and CDR2 are SGDLS and YYNGEE. The CDR3 contains 17 residues. The trim removed 6 bases at V and 2 bases at J, leaving 10 bases unmatched. Using reference TRBV9 and TRBJ2-5 for the parts outside the CDR3, the full variable domain is DSGVTQTPKHLITATGQRVTLRCSPRSGDLSVYWYQQSLDQGLQFLIQYYNGEERAKGNILERFSAQQFPDLHSELNLSSLELGDSALYFCASTPSWTSGSQETQYFGPGTRLLVL.

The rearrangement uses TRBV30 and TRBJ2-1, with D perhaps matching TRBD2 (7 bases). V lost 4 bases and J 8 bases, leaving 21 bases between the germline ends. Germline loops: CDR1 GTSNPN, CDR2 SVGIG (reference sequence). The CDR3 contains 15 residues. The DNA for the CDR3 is TGTGCCTGGAACCCTCAAGGGGGGGGGATCGATGAGCAGTTCTTC. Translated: CAWNPQGGGIDEQFF.